What follows are 15 T cell receptor beta chains derived from one specimen sequenced in a study of T cells in Graves' hyperthyroidism and ophthalmopathy (dated by TCRdb to between 2018 and 2021). The library was obtained by multiplex PCR. The sample was run on an Illumina HiSeq 2000. TCR beta CDR3 regions were amplified from RNA transcripts. A first-round RT-PCR of the TCR CDR3 used the HTBI primer set with the Qiagen OneStep RT-PCR kit. Using fastp trimming at Q25 and MiXCR clonotype assembly, TCRdb reanalyzed the public sequencing data and kept in-frame beta chains. Under each unique CDR3 protein, matching rows form one entry showing the most common genes and DNA. In all, the sample holds some 550,000 distinct CDR3 sequences, and approximately 16% of those were seen once. The ten largest account for under 3.5% of the sample. Material for sequencing was blood. The receptors were gathered from a woman between 35 and 50 years old with Graves' ophthalmopathy.

This clonotype was detected ten times or more. The chain uses TRBV11-2 and TRBJ1-2, with 7 bases fitting TRBD1. The length of the CDR3 is 15 residues. The trim removed 5 bases at V and 1 base at J, leaving 7 bases unmatched. The germline V gene has CDR1 SGHAT and CDR2 FQNNGV. CDR3 bases: TGTGCCAGCAGCCATGGACGGGACAGTAACTATGGCTACACCTTC. Protein product: CASSHGRDSNYGYTF.

The rearrangement uses TRBV18 and TRBJ1-1; no firm D call. The length of the CDR3 is 14 residues. V lost 3 bases, J lost 3 bases, and 11 bases lay in between. The germline V gene encodes CDR1 KGHSH and CDR2 LQKENI. The CDR3 DNA sequence: TGTGCCAGCTCACCCCAGACTGGGGACACTGAAGCTTTCTTT. It specifies CASSPQTGDTEAFF. Full variable domain (outside the CDR3, taken from reference TRBV18 and TRBJ1-1): NAGVMQNPRHLVRRRGQEARLRCSPMKGHSHVYWYRQLPEEGLKFMVYLQKENIIDESGMPKERFSAEFPKEGPSILRIQQVVRGDSAAYFCASSPQTGDTEAFFGQGTRLTVV.

CDR3 protein: CASSQPPAYEQYF. The DNA for the CDR3 is TGTGCCAGCAGCCAACCTCCGGCCTACGAGCAGTACTTC. The chain recombines TRBV3-1 with TRBJ2-7; D unresolved. This CDR3 is 13 amino acids long. Per germline, CDR1 LGHDT and CDR2 YNNKEL (reference sequence). Trimming left V 2 bases short and J 2 bases short, with 7 bases between.

This clonotype was found many times. This chain links TRBV28 with TRBJ2-7, with D maybe TRBD2 (5 bases). Germline V gives CDR1 MDHEN, CDR2 SYDVKM. V lost 3 bases, J lost 3 bases, and 12 bases lay in between. The CDR3 contains 14 residues. As DNA, the CDR3 is TGTGCCAGCAGTTTTGCGGAGGAGAACTACGAGCAGTACTTC. It encodes CASSFAEENYEQYF.

The chain is built from TRBV28 and TRBJ2-3, with 9 bases that match TRBD2. CDR1 MDHEN and CDR2 SYDVKM come from the germline V gene. The CDR3 runs to 16 residues. V lost 2 bases, J lost 2 bases, and 5 bases stayed unmatched. DNA for the CDR3: TGTGCCAGCAGTTTAGTTGGCGGGAGGGTCACAGATACGCAGTATTTT. This translates into CASSLVGGRVTDTQYF.

This clonotype was recorded many times. The CDR3, as DNA: TGTGCCAGCAGCTTTACTAGCGGGAGGTACGAGCAGTACTTC. This codes for CASSFTSGRYEQYF. The chain uses TRBV7-2 and TRBJ2-7; 12 bases line up with TRBD2. Unmatched junction bases numbered 1, after V lost 3 bases and J lost 4 bases. Looked up from germline, CDR1 is SGHTA and CDR2 is FQGNSA. The CDR3 runs to 14 residues. Full variable domain (outside the CDR3, taken from reference TRBV7-2 and TRBJ2-7): GAGVSQSPSNKVTEKGKDVELRCDPISGHTALYWYRQSLGQGLEFLIYFQGNSAPDKSGLPSDRFSAERTGGSVSTLTIQRTQQEDSAVYLCASSFTSGRYEQYFGPGTRLTVT.

This clonotype was counted ten times or more. The V call is TRBV30, the J call TRBJ1-1, with D hard to call. CDR1 is GTSNPN, CDR2 SVGIG, per germline (reference sequence). The CDR3 extends over 13 amino acids. The ends were cut back, 1 base at V and 4 bases at J, with 10 bases in the middle. The CDR3 bases are TGTGCCTGGAGTGGGGCCGGTGGCACTGAAGCTTTCTTT. Protein sequence: CAWSGAGGTEAFF. Drawing the rest from reference TRBV30 and TRBJ1-1, the complete variable domain is SQTIHQWPATLVQPVGSPLSLECTVEGTSNPNLYWYRQAAGRGLQLLFYSVGIGQISSEVPQNLSASRPQDRQFILSSKKLLLSDSGFYLCAWSGAGGTEAFFGQGTRLTVV.

The chain is built from TRBV6-1 and TRBJ1-1; D gene uncertain. CDR3 size: 14 residues. CDR1 MNHNS and CDR2 SASEGT come from the germline V gene. The V end lost 5 bases, the J end lost 6 bases, and 16 bases lay between the germline ends. CDR3 in amino acids: CASSRSLPYAEAFF. The CDR3 DNA reads TGTGCCAGCAGTCGGAGTCTTCCGTACGCTGAAGCTTTCTTT.

This clonotype was detected a few times. One junction end does not reproduce the germline sequence, and a read error may be involved. J is TRBJ1-1 and V is TRBV3-1; no clear D gene. Germline V gene sequence: CDR1 LGHDT, CDR2 YNNKEL (reference sequence). CDR3 length equals 12 residues. DNA of the CDR3: TGTGCCAGCAGCCCAACAACGGGTGAAGCTTCCTTT. As protein: CASSPTTGEASF.

Note on this clonotype: A much larger clone lies a single base off, so this may be a read error. Here the CDR3 DNA reads TGTGCCAGCAGTGTCAGCGGGAGCTCCTGCAATGAGCAGTTCTTC. It translates to CASSVSGSSCNEQFF. This rearrangement joins TRBV2 to TRBJ2-1; TRBD2 aligns across 8 bases. Germline CDR1 and CDR2: SNHLY and FYNNEI. The CDR3 sequence is 15 residues long.

This clonotype was counted ten times or more. The V gene is TRBV3-1, the J gene TRBJ2-5; tentatively, D is TRBD1 or TRBD2 (5 bases each). The CDR3 extends over 12 amino acids. Trimming cost V 11 bases and J 2 bases, with 12 bases left between them. Germline V gene sequence: CDR1 LGHDT, CDR2 YNNKEL (reference sequence). This chain's CDR3 is CAFRGSQETQYF. In DNA, the CDR3 is TGTGCCTTCCGGGGCAGTCAAGAGACCCAGTACTTC.

In DNA form, the CDR3 reads TGTGCCAGCAGTGGCTCGGGACTAGCGTTTAATGAGCAGTTCTTC. Its protein is CASSGSGLAFNEQFF. The genes are TRBV2 and TRBJ2-1; the match to TRBD2 covers 10 bases. The V and J ends lost 4 bases and 7 bases, in that order; junction bases with no gene match: 7. This CDR3 has 15 residues. Germline V CDR1 and CDR2: SNHLY, FYNNEI.

This clonotype was detected many times. The chain combines TRBV12-3 or TRBV12-4 with TRBJ2-1; TRBD2 might be the D (6 bases). Between the trimmed V and J ends, which lost 2 bases and 4 bases, there was a span of 15 bases. The CDR3 is 16 amino acids. CDR3 coding DNA: TGTGCCAGCAGTTTAAGGGCCGGGAGTCGGTACAATGAGCAGTTCTTC. It codes for CASSLRAGSRYNEQFF.

This clonotype appeared many times. The chain links TRBV2 to TRBJ1-1, with D possibly matching TRBD1 (6 bases). The CDR3 is made up of 16 amino acids. Trimming cost V 3 bases and J 8 bases, with 22 bases left between them. Per the germline V gene, CDR1 is SNHLY and CDR2 is FYNNEI. The CDR3 reads CASSDARGGGSTEAFF. CDR3 bases: TGTGCCAGCAGTGATGCCAGGGGCGGCGGTTCGACCGAAGCTTTCTTT.

This clonotype was observed a handful of times. This chain links TRBV3-1 with TRBJ2-1; maybe TRBD2 (6 bases). This CDR3 has 17 residues. The V end was cut by 1 base, the J end by 0 bases, with 13 bases between. Germline V lookup: CDR1 LGHDT, CDR2 YNNKEL (reference sequence). The chain's CDR3 is CASSQASSGSSYNEQFF. The DNA of the CDR3 is TGTGCCAGCAGCCAAGCCTCCTCCGGGAGCTCCTACAATGAGCAGTTCTTC.